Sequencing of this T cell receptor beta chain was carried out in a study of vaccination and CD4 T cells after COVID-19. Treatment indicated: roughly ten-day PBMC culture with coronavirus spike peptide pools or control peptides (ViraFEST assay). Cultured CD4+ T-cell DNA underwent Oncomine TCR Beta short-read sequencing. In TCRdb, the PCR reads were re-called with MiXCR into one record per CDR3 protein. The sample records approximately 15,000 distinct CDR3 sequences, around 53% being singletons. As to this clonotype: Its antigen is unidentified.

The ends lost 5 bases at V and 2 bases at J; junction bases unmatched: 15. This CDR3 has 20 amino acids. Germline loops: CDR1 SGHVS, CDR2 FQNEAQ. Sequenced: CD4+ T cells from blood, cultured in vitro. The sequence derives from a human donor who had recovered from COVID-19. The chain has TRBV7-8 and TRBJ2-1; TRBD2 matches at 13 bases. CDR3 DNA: TGTGCCAGCAGCCCTCCCCCCGGACTAGCGGGAGTAGGGACCTACAATGAGCAGTTCTTC. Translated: CASSPPPGLAGVGTYNEQFF. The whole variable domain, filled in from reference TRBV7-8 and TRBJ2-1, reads GAGVSQSPRYKVAKRGQDVALRCDPISGHVSLFWYQQALGQGPEFLTYFQNEAQLDKSGLPSDRFFAERPEGSVSTLKIQRTQQEDSAVYLCASSPPPGLAGVGTYNEQFFGPGTRLTVL.